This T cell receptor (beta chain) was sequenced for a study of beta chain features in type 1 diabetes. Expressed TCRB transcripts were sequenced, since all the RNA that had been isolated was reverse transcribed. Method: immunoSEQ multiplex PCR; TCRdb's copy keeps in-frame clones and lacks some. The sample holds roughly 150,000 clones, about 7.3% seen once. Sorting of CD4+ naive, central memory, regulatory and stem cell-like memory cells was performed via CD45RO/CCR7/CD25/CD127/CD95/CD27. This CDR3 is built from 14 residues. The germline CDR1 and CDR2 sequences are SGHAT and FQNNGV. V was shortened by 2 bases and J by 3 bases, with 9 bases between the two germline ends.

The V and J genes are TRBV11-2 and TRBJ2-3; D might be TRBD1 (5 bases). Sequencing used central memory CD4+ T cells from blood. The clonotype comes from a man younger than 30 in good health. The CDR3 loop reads CASSLQGFTDTQYF. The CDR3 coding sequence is TGTGCCAGCAGCTTACAGGGTTTTACAGATACGCAGTATTTT.